What follows is one T cell receptor beta chain and its context. Its specificity is not known. Other DNA variants within this sample encode the same CDR3. These data originate in a study of shared clonotypes between healthy human individuals. On the study more broadly: In total, the donors were a couple of women and a few men aged 18 to 49.

The protocol was immunoSEQ multiplex PCR, while the TCRdb copy is restricted to in-frame clones and leaves out a portion. The data show roughly 2.4 million clones, approximately 96% seen once. Study observations and caveats: Despite large depth, rarefaction showed incomplete sorted-subset sequencing. The study found 4.5% to 6% of naive CD4 clonotypes shared across a handful of donors.

The ends were cut back, 3 bases at V and 2 bases at J, with 11 bases in the middle. This CDR3 comprises 14 residues. Germline V lookup: CDR1 SGHRS, CDR2 YFSETQ. The sequence came from a man between 18 and 35 years old in good health. Material for sequencing was naive CD4+ T cells sorted from blood. Subset defined: CD45RA+ positively selected. The chain employs TRBV5-1 and TRBJ2-5; maybe TRBD2 (6 bases). The CDR3 sequence: CASSSGRGQETQYF. The CDR3 coding sequence is TGCGCCAGCAGCTCCGGCCGGGGGCAAGAGACCCAGTACTTC.